Given below is one TCR beta chain in context. No antigen is known for it. This entry belongs to a study of cytomegalovirus exposure and HLA in healthy donors. CDR1 is ENHRY, CDR2 SYGVKD, per germline. There are 12 residues in the CDR3. V lost 0 bases and J 7 bases, leaving 6 bases between the germline ends. The primer mix had 60 Vbeta and 13 Jbeta primers. Source study methods: An analysis that came later counted 80 million or so unique TCR beta chains, 10 million to 11 million shared. Data came from immunoSEQ multiplex PCR; TCRdb stores just in-frame clones and leaves some out. V, J and clone size reflect that table, while D and trimming were determined from the DNA. The data hold roughly 110,000 clones, with approximately 70% observed a single time. Notes on the study in general: A highly shared variant cluster was judged a likely technical artifact.

This sequence originates from a young man in good health and CMV-seropositive. The chain recombines TRBV10-3 with TRBJ2-5; D is ambiguous. The specimen was PBMCs. CDR3 coding DNA: TGTGCCATCAGTGAGTCCTCGGGGACCCAGTACTTC. It codes for CAISESSGTQYF.